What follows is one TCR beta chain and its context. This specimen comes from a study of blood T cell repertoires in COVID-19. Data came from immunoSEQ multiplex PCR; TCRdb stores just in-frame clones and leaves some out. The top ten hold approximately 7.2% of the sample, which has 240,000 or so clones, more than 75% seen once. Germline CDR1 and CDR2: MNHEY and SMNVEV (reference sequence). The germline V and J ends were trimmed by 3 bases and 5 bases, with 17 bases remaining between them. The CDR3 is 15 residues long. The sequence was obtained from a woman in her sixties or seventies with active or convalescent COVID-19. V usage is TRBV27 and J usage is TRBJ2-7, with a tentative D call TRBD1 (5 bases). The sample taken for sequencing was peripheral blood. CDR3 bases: TGTGCCAGCAGTTTCCTGACAGCTGCTCGGCACGAGCAGTACTTC. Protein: CASSFLTAARHEQYF.